These T cell receptor beta chains were read from a single sample in a study of cytotoxic CD8 clonotypes in ibrutinib-treated CLL. Sequencing used immunoSEQ multiplex PCR; TCRdb keeps in-frame clones, though not all of them. The sample holds around 77,000 clones, around 82% seen once. The sample here was PBMCs, taken at disease progression, from a patient treated with ibrutinib. Receptors were obtained from a human donor with chronic lymphocytic leukemia. Each CDR3 is given with its conserved first and last residue. Fields, in order: D gene, J gene, V gene, clone size, CDR3 length, CDR3 DNA, CDR3 protein. A D gene is named only where the DNA matches it firmly. Clone size is not always given. Where it is, it says once, few, many or a class for expanded clones.

>NA|TRBJ1-2|TRBV30|NA|11
TGTGCCTGGAGTTCAGGAGGAGGCTACACCTTC
CAWSSGGGYTF
>TRBD1|TRBJ2-1|TRBV27|NA|15
TGTGCCAGCAGAACACCGGGACAGGGAATCAATGAGCAGTTCTTC
CASRTPGQGINEQFF
>NA|TRBJ2-2|TRBV29-1|few|12
TGCAGCGTTGGTAGTTCGGCCGGGGAGCTGTTTTTT
CSVGSSAGELFF
>NA|TRBJ2-1|TRBV25-1|NA|13
TGTGCCAGCAGTGCATCGGGAGCTAATGAGCAGTTCTTC
CASSASGANEQFF
>NA|TRBJ2-7|TRBV5-6|NA|16
TGTGCCAGCAGCTTGGGGTCGGGCAGAAGAGACTACGAGCAGTACTTC
CASSLGSGRRDYEQYF
>NA|TRBJ2-7|TRBV5-6|NA|15
TGTGCCAGCAGCTTGGATTTGGGATACTCCTACGAGCAGTACTTC
CASSLDLGYSYEQYF
>TRBD1|TRBJ1-3|TRBV18|NA|15
TGTGCCAGCTCACCACCAGACAGGGTCGGAAACACCATATATTTT
CASSPPDRVGNTIYF
>TRBD2|TRBJ2-7|TRBV13|NA|16
TGTGCCAGCAGCTTAGTTAGGCGGGAGGGTATGTCCGAGCAGTACTTC
CASSLVRREGMSEQYF
>NA|TRBJ1-2|TRBV7-2|NA|13
TGTGCCAGCAGCTGGGGTTGGGGAAATGGCTACACCTTC
CASSWGWGNGYTF
>TRBD1|TRBJ1-2|TRBV2|NA|15
TGTGCCAGCAGGATAGACAGGGGGCGCGCCTATGGCTACACCTTC
CASRIDRGRAYGYTF
>TRBD1|TRBJ1-1|TRBV6-6|NA|14
TGTGCCAGCAGCCATGGACAGGGGGCCCCTGAAGCTTTCTTT
CASSHGQGAPEAFF
>TRBD1|TRBJ1-1|TRBV9|NA|14
TGTGCCAGCAGACCGGGACAGGGGTCTTCTGAAGCTTTCTTT
CASRPGQGSSEAFF
>NA|TRBJ2-7|TRBV4-1|few|15
TGCGCCAGCAGCCTTCATGCGGCGGTGTCTTACGAGCAGTACTTC
CASSLHAAVSYEQYF
>NA|TRBJ1-1|TRBV18|NA|13
TGTGCCAGCTCACCACCAATTGGAGCTGAAGCTTTCTTT
CASSPPIGAEAFF
>TRBD1|TRBJ1-2|TRBV5-6|NA|16
TGTGCCAGCAGCGATCTAACCAGGGGGCGCGGAGGTGGCTACACCTTC
CASSDLTRGRGGGYTF
>TRBD2|TRBJ2-7|TRBV5-4|once|15
TGTGCCAGCAGCCCGGCCGGGACTAGCGGTTACGAGCAGTACTTC
CASSPAGTSGYEQYF
>NA|TRBJ1-2|TRBV6-4|few|16
TGTGCCAGCAGTGACTCGTCGGGGGGGTGGATCTATGGCTACACCTTC
CASSDSSGGWIYGYTF
>TRBD1|TRBJ2-1|TRBV6-4|NA|15
TGTGCCAGCAGTGACTCCTCGACAGGGGGCAATGAGCAGTTCTTC
CASSDSSTGGNEQFF
>TRBD1|TRBJ1-5|TRBV30|NA|14
TGTGCCTGGAGTTTAACAGGGGGCGGTCAGCCCCAGCATTTT
CAWSLTGGGQPQHF
>TRBD1|TRBJ2-1|TRBV10-3|NA|15
TGTGCCATCAGACAGACAGGGCCACTCTACAATGAGCAGTTCTTC
CAIRQTGPLYNEQFF
>NA|TRBJ1-5|TRBV28|NA|11
TGTGCCAGCAGCCTGAGGGAACCCCAGCATTTT
CASSLREPQHF
>NA|TRBJ2-7|TRBV18|NA|13
TGTGCCAGCTCACCTGACAGAATCTACGAGCAGTACTTC
CASSPDRIYEQYF
>NA|TRBJ2-2|TRBV9|NA|13
TGTGCCAGCAGCGTAGATATGACCGGGGAGCTGTTTTTT
CASSVDMTGELFF
>NA|TRBJ1-4|TRBV25-1|NA|15
TGTGCCAGCAGTGAACGGGAGGGGGCTAATGAAAAACTGTTTTTT
CASSEREGANEKLFF
>TRBD1|TRBJ2-7|TRBV28|NA|15
TGTGCCAGCCGGAATCTCGGACAGGGTGTCCACGAGCAGTACTTC
CASRNLGQGVHEQYF
>TRBD2|TRBJ2-1|TRBV6-1|NA|15
TGTGCCAGCAGTGAGTGGCTAGCGGGAACCAATGAGCAGTTCTTC
CASSEWLAGTNEQFF
>NA|TRBJ2-7|TRBV6-5|NA|14
TGTGCCAGCGGGTTACTAGAATCCTCCGACGAGCAGTACTTC
CASGLLESSDEQYF
>NA|TRBJ1-4|TRBV11-2|NA|14
TGTGCCAGCGGCGGGGGACCCATTAATGAAAAACTGTTTTTT
CASGGGPINEKLFF
>NA|TRBJ1-5|TRBV2|NA|12
TGTGCCAGCTCCAGGGTCCGGCAGCCCCAGCATTTT
CASSRVRQPQHF
>NA|TRBJ2-3|TRBV30|NA|13
TGTGCCCGAACTCCTAGCGGCACAGATACGCAGTATTTT
CARTPSGTDTQYF
>NA|TRBJ2-7|TRBV21-1|once|14
TGTGCCAGCAGCCCGGGACAGGGGTACAACGAGCAGTACTTC
CASSPGQGYNEQYF
>NA|TRBJ1-1|TRBV6-1|NA|11
TGTGCCAGCCGACGAGGAGTTGAAGCTTTCTTT
CASRRGVEAFF
>NA|TRBJ1-4|TRBV30|once|13
TGTGCCTGGACTCCGGCCTGGAATGAAAAACTGTTTTTT
CAWTPAWNEKLFF
>TRBD2|TRBJ2-5|TRBV7-9|few|18
TGTGCCAGCAGCCCGGGACAGAGGACTAGCGCTATTCAAGAGACCCAGTACTTC
CASSPGQRTSAIQETQYF
>TRBD1|TRBJ2-7|TRBV2|NA|15
TGTGCCAGCAGCTACGACAGGGGGAACTCCTACGAGCAGTACTTC
CASSYDRGNSYEQYF
>TRBD2|TRBJ2-3|TRBV4-1|NA|16
TGCGCCAGCAGCCAAGGCCGCGGGGGGCGCACAGATACGCAGTATTTT
CASSQGRGGRTDTQYF
>TRBD1|TRBJ1-5|TRBV2|NA|13
TGTGCCAGCAGTCGGGACAGTAATCAGCCCCAGCATTTT
CASSRDSNQPQHF
>TRBD1|TRBJ1-2|TRBV5-4|NA|13
TGTGCCAGCAGCAGGGACAGCCTCTATGGCTACACCTTC
CASSRDSLYGYTF
>NA|TRBJ1-2|TRBV6-5|NA|14
TGTGCCAGCGCCCGGGACCTCACTAACTATGGCTACACCTTC
CASARDLTNYGYTF